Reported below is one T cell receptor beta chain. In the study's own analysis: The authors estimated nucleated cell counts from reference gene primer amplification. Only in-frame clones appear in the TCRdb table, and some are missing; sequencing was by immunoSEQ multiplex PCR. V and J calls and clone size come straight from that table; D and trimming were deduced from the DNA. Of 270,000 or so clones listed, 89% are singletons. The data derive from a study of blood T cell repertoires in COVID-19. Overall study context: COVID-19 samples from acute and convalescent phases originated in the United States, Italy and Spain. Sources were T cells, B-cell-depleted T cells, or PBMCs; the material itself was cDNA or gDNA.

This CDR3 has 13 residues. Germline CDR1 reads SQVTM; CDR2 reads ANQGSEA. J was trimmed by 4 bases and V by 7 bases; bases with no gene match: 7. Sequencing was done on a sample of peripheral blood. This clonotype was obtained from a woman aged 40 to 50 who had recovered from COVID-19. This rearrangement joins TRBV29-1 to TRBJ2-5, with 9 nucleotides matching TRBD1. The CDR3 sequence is CSAKTGGSETQYF. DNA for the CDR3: TGCAGCGCCAAAACAGGGGGCTCAGAGACCCAGTACTTC.